This passage covers 23 T cell receptor beta chains from one sample sequenced in a study of post-analysis software for immune sequencing data. General study findings and limits: Five TRBV segments, including TRBV5-6, TRBV5-1 and TRBV20-1, were more frequent in patients than controls.

For these TCRs, the target antigens are not known. Carried by the TCR beta cDNA libraries were unique molecular identifiers. MiXCR, applied by TCRdb to the PCR reads, yields one record per CDR3 protein. The table has approximately 160,000 distinct CDR3 sequences, roughly 31% seen once. The sample was blood. These receptors originate from a girl aged 5-17 years with multiple sclerosis.

This clonotype was seen just once. A read error may be the cause here, since a much bigger clone is one base away. The chain carries TRBV27 and TRBJ2-1; D call uncertain. CDR3 length: 13 residues. The germline CDR1 and CDR2 sequences are MNHEY and SMNVEV (reference sequence). The germline V and J ends were trimmed by 0 bases and 10 bases, with 10 bases remaining between them. This chain's CDR3 is CASSLSATYEQFF. CDR3 sequence (DNA): TGTGCCAGCAGTTTATCGGCTACCTACGAGCAGTTCTTC.

This clonotype occurred a few times. V and J are TRBV28 and TRBJ2-3; 9 bases line up with TRBD2. V lost 1 base to trimming and J lost 0 bases; unmatched junction nucleotides: 5. CDR3 length equals 17 residues. Germline values: CDR1 MDHEN, CDR2 SYDVKM. The CDR3 bases are TGTGCCAGCAGTTTATACCGACTAGCGGATAGCACAGATACGCAGTATTTT. It translates to CASSLYRLADSTDTQYF. The full variable domain, completed using reference TRBV28 and TRBJ2-3, is DVKVTQSSRYLVKRTGEKVFLECVQDMDHENMFWYRQDPGLGLRLIYFSYDVKMKEKGDIPEGYSVSREKKERFSLILESASTNQTSMYLCASSLYRLADSTDTQYFGPGTRLTVL.

The chain recombines TRBV5-1 with TRBJ2-5; perhaps TRBD2 as D (7 bases). Trimming removed 4 bases at V and 1 base at J, with 23 bases between. The CDR3 is made up of 18 amino acids. The germline V gene encodes CDR1 SGHRS and CDR2 YFSETQ. CDR3: CASSAGVGGTTTQETQYF. The CDR3 DNA reads TGCGCCAGCAGCGCGGGGGTAGGGGGGACCACGACCCAAGAGACCCAGTACTTC.

The chain's CDR3 is CASSLSSQDAAYGYTF. DNA of the CDR3: TGCGCCAGCAGCTTGAGTTCCCAGGACGCAGCCTATGGCTACACCTTC. J is TRBJ1-2 and V is TRBV5-1; D gene unclear. Per germline, CDR1 SGHRS and CDR2 YFSETQ. V lost 1 base and J 4 bases, leaving 17 bases between the germline ends. The length of the CDR3 is 16 residues.

Turning to this clonotype: Just one base apart from a much larger clone, this may be a read error. The chain uses TRBV12-3 or TRBV12-4 and TRBJ2-3, with unresolved D. Trimming removed 1 base at V and 1 base at J, with 9 bases between. The length of the CDR3 is 15 residues. CDR3 in amino acids: CASSLGGLGTDTQYF. The CDR3 nucleotides read TGTGCCAGCAGTTTAGGAGGTCTGGGCACAGATACGCAGTATTTT.

J is TRBJ2-1 and V is TRBV4-3; 10 bases match TRBD2. The CDR3 contains 15 residues. Germline trimming cut 3 bases from V and 7 bases from J; bases unmatched to any gene: 6. The germline CDR1 and CDR2 sequences are LGHNA and YSLEER. DNA for the CDR3: TGCGCCAGCAGCCACACTAGCGGGGACCCAAATGAGCAGTTCTTC. It codes for CASSHTSGDPNEQFF.

This clonotype was seen ten or more times. The V gene is TRBV9, the J gene TRBJ2-1; TRBD2 aligns across 9 bases. V shed 0 bases and J 3 bases; nucleotides not matched to a gene: 4. Germline V lookup: CDR1 SGDLS, CDR2 YYNGEE. The CDR3 is made up of 16 amino acids. CDR3 sequence: CASSVDETSGYNEQFF. The CDR3 DNA sequence: TGTGCCAGCAGCGTAGATGAGACTAGCGGCTACAATGAGCAGTTCTTC.

This clonotype was counted between two and nine times. This may come from a read error, since a much larger clone is one base off. The J gene is TRBJ2-7, the V gene TRBV20-1, with TRBD2 identical over 9 bases. Trimming cost V 3 bases and J 10 bases; bases outside gene matches: 16. Per the germline V gene, CDR1 is DFQATT and CDR2 is SNEGSKA (reference sequence). The CDR3 has 15 residues. The CDR3 reads CSASLAAGGREAQYF. As DNA, the CDR3 is TGCAGTGCTAGCTTGGCAGCGGGAGGTAGGGAGGCCCAGTACTTC.

Concerning this clonotype itself: A much larger clone lies one base from this, so it may be a read error. The genes are TRBV11-2 and TRBJ2-4; 8 positions match TRBD1. The assigned J gene may be wrong: the sequence end matches TRBJ2-5 better. The germline CDR1 and CDR2 sequences are SGHAT and FQNNGV. The CDR3 totals 15 residues. The CDR3 loop reads CASSYTRGQQETQYF. CDR3 coding DNA: TGTGCCAGCAGCTATACCAGGGGGCAACAAGAGACCCAGTACTTC.

This rearrangement joins TRBV20-1 to TRBJ2-1; maybe TRBD1 (5 bases). Trimming pared 0 bases from V and 2 bases from J, leaving 17 bases between. CDR3 length: 17 residues. Germline-derived CDR1 and CDR2 are DFQATT and SNEGSKA (reference sequence). Here the CDR3 DNA reads TGCAGTGCTAGAGATCAAAGTGGCAGGGTCCCCTACAATGAGCAGTTCTTC. The encoded protein is CSARDQSGRVPYNEQFF.

The chain recombines TRBV23-1 with TRBJ2-4; perhaps TRBD2 as D (5 bases). TRBV23-1 belongs to the ORF category, with a function that is uncertain. The V and J ends lost 3 bases and 1 base respectively, with 10 bases between them. This CDR3 contains 15 residues. The CDR3 nucleotides are TGCGCCAGCAGTCAGGCAGGACTCGCCAAAAACATTCAGTACTTC. Translation: CASSQAGLAKNIQYF.

In this sample, this clonotype turned up a few times. CDR3 sequence: CASSPWGSPEAFF. The CDR3 nucleotides read TGTGCCAGCTCACCGTGGGGTAGCCCTGAAGCTTTCTTT. V is TRBV18 and J is TRBJ1-1; D remains ambiguous. V was trimmed by 3 bases and J by 6 bases, leaving 11 bases between them. Per germline, CDR1 KGHSH and CDR2 LQKENI. The CDR3 totals 13 residues.

This clonotype was picked up many times. This chain joins TRBV12-3 or TRBV12-4 and TRBJ2-1, with a tentative D call TRBD2 (6 bases). V lost 10 bases and J lost 7, with 17 bases in between. The CDR3 consists of 13 residues. CDR3 DNA: TGTGCCATAAGTGGATGGGGGGTGAATGAGCAGTTCTTC. This gives the protein CAISGWGVNEQFF.

This clonotype has a single count. This clone may be a read error of a much larger clone one base away. The rearrangement uses TRBV9 and TRBJ2-3; TRBD1 agrees at 7 bases. Germline values: CDR1 SGDLS, CDR2 YYNGEE. The CDR3 spans 16 residues. This chain's CDR3 is CASNVQGTETTDTQYF. The CDR3 bases are TGTGCCAGCAACGTACAAGGGACAGAGACCACAGATACGCAGTATTTT.

In its sample, this clonotype was seen many times. The chain recombines TRBV12-3 or TRBV12-4 with TRBJ2-5, with 9 bases identical to TRBD2. Germline trimming cut 6 bases from V and 5 bases from J; bases unmatched to any gene: 7. The CDR3 sequence is 14 residues long. This chain's CDR3 is CASSPAGGMETQYF. In DNA form, the CDR3 reads TGTGCCAGCAGCCCAGCGGGAGGAATGGAGACCCAGTACTTC.

In this sample, this clonotype turned up many times. The V gene is TRBV4-1, the J gene TRBJ2-4, with TRBD2 as a possible D gene (5 bases). CDR1 and CDR2 (germline): MGHRA, YSYEKL. V lost 7 bases to trimming and J lost 7 bases, with 17 bases between them. CDR3 size: 14 residues. CDR3 sequence (DNA): TGCGCCAGCATAAAACCCGCCAGGAGGAACATTCAGTACTTC. It specifies CASIKPARRNIQYF.

Note on this clonotype: A much bigger clone sits one base away, suggesting this may be a read error. This rearrangement joins TRBV25-1 to TRBJ2-1, with 14 nucleotides matching TRBD2. Germline assignment: CDR1 MGHDK and CDR2 SYGVNS. With V trimmed by 6 bases and J by 6 bases, 7 bases remained unmatched. The CDR3 has 16 amino acids. CDR3 coding DNA: TGTGCCAGCAGAGGGACTAGCGGGAGAGGAAGCAATGAGCAGTTCTTC. This translates into CASRGTSGRGSNEQFF.

The chain employs TRBV20-1 and TRBJ2-1, with TRBD2 as a possible D gene (5 bases). This CDR3 is 16 amino acids long. CDR1 is DFQATT and CDR2 is SNEGSKA in the germline V gene (reference sequence). V lost 5 bases to trimming and J lost 7 bases, with 24 bases between them. CDR3 sequence: CSAYPTGILYGNEQFF. DNA for the CDR3: TGCAGTGCTTACCCGACGGGGATTTTATATGGGAATGAGCAGTTCTTC.

This clonotype is a singleton in its sample. The rearrangement joins TRBV4-1 to TRBJ2-1, with TRBD1 identical over 7 bases. The CDR3 has 17 residues. Germline V CDR1 and CDR2: MGHRA, YSYEKL. The ends lost 6 bases at V and 0 bases at J; junction bases unmatched: 11. The DNA of the CDR3 is TGCGCCAGCAGGTCACCAGGGGGTCTACCCTCCTACAATGAGCAGTTCTTC. It codes for CASRSPGGLPSYNEQFF.

A word on this clonotype: Possible read error: a much larger clone is one base away. The chain recombines TRBV12-3 or TRBV12-4 with TRBJ1-2; tentatively, D is TRBD1 (5 bases). The CDR3 contains 13 residues. The ends were cut back, 10 bases at V and 12 bases at J, with 24 bases in the middle. The CDR3 loop is CAIPLDGARGHTF. As DNA, the CDR3 is TGTGCCATCCCTTTGGACGGGGCTCGCGGCCACACCTTC.

This clonotype was seen at least ten times. V usage is TRBV28 and J usage is TRBJ1-2; D remains ambiguous. The CDR3 is 18 residues long. The germline V gene encodes CDR1 MDHEN and CDR2 SYDVKM. V was cut by 6 bases and J by 5 bases, with 28 bases left in between. CDR3 DNA: TGTGCCAGCAGGAGTGGAGCCGATCGGGAGTCCCACCCATATGGCTACACCTTC. Translating gives CASRSGADRESHPYGYTF.

Only a few counts were recorded for this clonotype. The chain recombines TRBV5-1 with TRBJ2-1, with 13 bases matching TRBD2. Unmatched junction bases numbered 7, after V lost 4 bases and J lost 0 bases. In germline, CDR1 is SGHRS, CDR2 YFSETQ. The CDR3 has 18 amino acids. The CDR3: CASSPGTSGKSSYNEQFF. The CDR3 DNA sequence: TGCGCCAGCAGCCCCGGGACTAGCGGGAAGAGCTCCTACAATGAGCAGTTCTTC.

This chain uses TRBV12-3 or TRBV12-4 with TRBJ1-2; the D is unclear. Trimming cost V 5 bases and J 4 bases, with 17 bases left between them. The CDR3 has 15 residues. This chain's CDR3 is CASSPLLLQRYGYTF. The CDR3 DNA reads as TGTGCCAGCAGTCCTCTACTTCTACAGCGCTATGGCTACACCTTC.